Shown below are 8 T cell receptor beta chains from a single sample sequenced in a study of blood T cell repertoires in COVID-19. TCRdb's copy holds only in-frame clones and misses some; the assay was immunoSEQ multiplex PCR. The sample consists of over 150,000 clones, around 81% of them appearing once. Source material: peripheral blood. The receptor source for this set is an elderly woman with COVID-19, enrolled during active disease.

This clone was detected a few times. CDR3 sequence (DNA): TGTGCCAGCAGCGTCGGTGTTCGAGGGGAGACCCAGTACTTC. It is translated as CASSVGVRGETQYF. This rearrangement joins TRBV9 to TRBJ2-5; D might be TRBD2 (5 bases). CDR1 and CDR2 (germline): SGDLS, YYNGEE. Trimming shortened V by 2 bases and J by 5 bases, and 13 bases separated the two germline ends. The CDR3 is 14 amino acids.

The chain uses TRBV7-2 and TRBJ1-5; TRBD1 matches 9 bases. The V gene end was trimmed by 5 bases and the J gene end by 2 bases; junction bases not matched to a gene: 4. This CDR3 is 15 amino acids long. Germline V gene data show CDR1 as SGHTA and CDR2 as FQGNSA. In nucleotides, the CDR3 is TGTGCCAGCAGCCGGACAGGGGTCGGCAATCAGCCCCAGCATTTT. It is translated as CASSRTGVGNQPQHF.

V is TRBV28 and J is TRBJ1-2; a weak D match, TRBD1 (6 bases). Germline CDR1 reads MDHEN; CDR2 reads SYDVKM. With 7 bases removed from V and 7 bases from J, the gap between germline ends came to 13 bases. This CDR3 has 12 residues. The DNA of the CDR3 is TGTGCCAGCATGGGGGTGGGGGCTGGCTACACCTTC. Its translation is CASMGVGAGYTF.

The chain employs TRBV5-1 and TRBJ2-1; 11 bases are a match to TRBD2. The CDR3 is 18 residues long. Trimming took 4 bases from V and 5 from J; bases not matched to a gene: 14. The germline CDR1 and CDR2 sequences are SGHRS and YFSETQ. The CDR3 nucleotides are TGCGCCAGCAGCACCGGGACTAGCGGCCAAGTGGGCCACAATGAGCAGTTCTTC. Residues: CASSTGTSGQVGHNEQFF.

This chain connects TRBV2 to TRBJ1-2, with TRBD1 matching over 11 bases. The CDR3 length is 14 residues. V gave up 8 bases and J gave up 6 bases; unmatched junction bases: 8. Germline values: CDR1 SNHLY, CDR2 FYNNEI. The CDR3 protein is CASRARDRGDGYTF. Written as DNA, the CDR3 is TGTGCCAGCCGGGCGAGGGACAGGGGGGATGGCTACACCTTC.

The rearrangement uses TRBV6-5 and TRBJ1-1; TRBD1 agrees at 7 bases. CDR3 length equals 14 residues. CDR1 and CDR2 (germline): MNHEY, SVGAGI. J gave up 3 bases and V 0 bases, and 1 base lay outside the gene matches. This CDR3 reads CASSYSRGDTEAFF. DNA for the CDR3: TGTGCCAGCAGTTACTCCAGGGGGGACACTGAAGCTTTCTTT.

The chain links TRBV18 to TRBJ2-7, with D perhaps matching TRBD1 (6 bases). The CDR3 consists of 14 residues. Germline assignment: CDR1 KGHSH and CDR2 LQKENI. V shed 3 bases and J shed 0 bases, with 9 bases lying between them. The DNA for the CDR3 is TGTGCCAGCTCACCCGGACAGAGCTCCTACGAGCAGTACTTC. Its protein product is CASSPGQSSYEQYF.

The chain carries TRBV12-3 or TRBV12-4 and TRBJ1-2, with unresolved D. The ends were cut back, 11 bases at V and 0 bases at J, with 7 bases in the middle. The CDR3 totals 11 residues. CDR3 residues: CASRANYGYTF. The CDR3 DNA is TGTGCCTCACGAGCTAACTATGGCTACACCTTC.